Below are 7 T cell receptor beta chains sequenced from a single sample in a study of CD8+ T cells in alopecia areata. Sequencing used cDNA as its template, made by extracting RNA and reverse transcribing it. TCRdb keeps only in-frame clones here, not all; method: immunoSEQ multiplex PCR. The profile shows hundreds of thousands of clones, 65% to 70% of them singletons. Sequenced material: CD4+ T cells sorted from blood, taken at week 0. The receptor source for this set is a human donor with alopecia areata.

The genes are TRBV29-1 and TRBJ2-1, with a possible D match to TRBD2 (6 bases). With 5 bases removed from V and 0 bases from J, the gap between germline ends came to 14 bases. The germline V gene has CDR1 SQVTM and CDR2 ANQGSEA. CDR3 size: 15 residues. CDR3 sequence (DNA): TGCAGCGTTAATGACCGGGACTCCTCCTACAATGAGCAGTTCTTC. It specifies CSVNDRDSSYNEQFF.

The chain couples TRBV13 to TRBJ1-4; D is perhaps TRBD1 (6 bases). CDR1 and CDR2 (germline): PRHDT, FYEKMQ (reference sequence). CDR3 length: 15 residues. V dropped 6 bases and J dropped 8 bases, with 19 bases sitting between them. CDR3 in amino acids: CASSFVPGHQEKLFF. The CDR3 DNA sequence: TGTGCCAGCAGTTTTGTCCCGGGACATCAGGAAAAACTGTTTTTT.

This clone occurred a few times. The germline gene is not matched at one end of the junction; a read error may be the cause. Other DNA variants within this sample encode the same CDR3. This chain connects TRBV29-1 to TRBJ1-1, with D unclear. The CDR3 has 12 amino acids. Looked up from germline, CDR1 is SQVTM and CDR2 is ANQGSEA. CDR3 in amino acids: CSVEGQNTEAFF. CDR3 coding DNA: TGCAGCGTCGAAGGGCAGAACACTGAAGCTTTCTTT.

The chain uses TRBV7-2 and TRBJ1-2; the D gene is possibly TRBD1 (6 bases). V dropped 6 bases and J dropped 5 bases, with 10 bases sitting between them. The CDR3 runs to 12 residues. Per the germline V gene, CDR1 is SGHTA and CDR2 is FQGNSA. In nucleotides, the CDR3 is TGTGCCAGCAGTCGGACAGAATATGGCTACACCTTC. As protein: CASSRTEYGYTF.

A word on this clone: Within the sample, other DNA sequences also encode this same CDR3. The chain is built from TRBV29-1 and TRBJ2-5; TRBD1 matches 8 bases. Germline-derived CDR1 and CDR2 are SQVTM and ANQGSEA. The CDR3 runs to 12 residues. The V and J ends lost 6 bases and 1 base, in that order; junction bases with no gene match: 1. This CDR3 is CSVGQGQETQYF. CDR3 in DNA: TGCAGCGTCGGACAGGGCCAAGAGACCCAGTACTTC. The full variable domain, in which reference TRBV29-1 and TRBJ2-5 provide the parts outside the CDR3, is SAVISQKPSRDICQRGTSLTIQCQVDSQVTMMFWYRQQPGQSLTLIATANQGSEATYESGFVIDKFPISRPNLTFSTLTVSNMSPEDSSIYLCSVGQGQETQYFGPGTRLLVL.

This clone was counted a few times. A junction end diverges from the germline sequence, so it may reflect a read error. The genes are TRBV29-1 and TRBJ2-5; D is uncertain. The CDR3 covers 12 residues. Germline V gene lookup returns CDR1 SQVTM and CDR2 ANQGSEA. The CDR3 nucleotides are TGCAGCGTAGAAGAGCAGCAAGAGACCCAGTACTTC. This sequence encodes CSVEEQQETQYF.

The CDR3 nucleotides read TGTGCCAGCAGCTTAGAGCGGACCAAGCAGTACTTC. This codes for CASSLERTKQYF. V gene TRBV13 combines with J gene TRBJ2-7, with TRBD2 as a possible D gene (5 bases). Germline CDR1 is PRHDT and CDR2 is FYEKMQ (reference sequence). The CDR3 totals 12 residues. Trimming took 1 base from V and 8 from J, leaving 9 bases between them.